These 5 T cell receptor beta chains originate from one sample sequenced in a study of T cells in Graves' hyperthyroidism and ophthalmopathy (dated by TCRdb to the late 2010s). The protocol used for the library was multiplex PCR. This sample was sequenced with an Illumina HiSeq 2000. TCR beta CDR3 regions were amplified from RNA transcripts. The TCR CDR3 was subjected to a first round of RT-PCR using the HTBI primer set and the Qiagen OneStep RT-PCR kit. The raw public reads went through TCRdb reprocessing: fastp at Q25, MiXCR clone calling, in-frame beta chains kept. Rows with one shared CDR3 protein collapse into an entry with the most common genes and DNA. The sample contains approximately 590,000 distinct CDR3 sequences, more than 45% of them found a single time. The top ten clonotypes cover 8.2% of the sample. Source material: peripheral blood or thyroid tissue (not recorded which). The receptors were sampled from a woman aged 18-30 years with Graves' hyperthyroidism. Donor details come from another sample of the same person, matched by shared clones.

The sample holds a few counts of this clonotype. The chain links TRBV7-9 to TRBJ1-2, with D hard to call. Germline-derived CDR1 and CDR2 are SEHNR and FQNEAQ (reference sequence). There are 14 residues in the CDR3. With 1 base removed from V and 7 bases from J, the gap between germline ends came to 13 bases. This CDR3 is CASSLVRLSSGYTF. DNA for the CDR3: TGTGCCAGCAGCTTAGTGAGGTTAAGCTCTGGCTACACCTTC.

This clonotype has only a few counts. This chain links TRBV7-2 with TRBJ1-2, with D unresolved. Germline CDR1 reads SGHTA; CDR2 reads FQGNSA. V lost 1 base and J lost 0, with 12 bases in between. This CDR3 region has 16 residues. CDR3 bases: TGTGCCAGCAGCTTAGATCTCATAGCTCCTAACTATGGCTACACCTTC. This translates into CASSLDLIAPNYGYTF.

This clonotype was observed at least ten times. The gene calls are TRBV7-2 and TRBJ1-3; D not certain. Germline V gene lookup returns CDR1 SGHTA and CDR2 FQGNSA. With 8 bases removed from V and 7 bases from J, the gap between germline ends came to 15 bases. CDR3 size: 13 residues. CDR3 residues: CASGSSFGNTIYF. The DNA of the CDR3 is TGTGCCAGCGGGTCCTCCTTTGGGAACACCATATATTTT. The entire variable domain, with the rest obtained from reference TRBV7-2 and TRBJ1-3, is as follows: GAGVSQSPSNKVTEKGKDVELRCDPISGHTALYWYRQSLGQGLEFLIYFQGNSAPDKSGLPSDRFSAERTGGSVSTLTIQRTQQEDSAVYLCASGSSFGNTIYFGEGSWLTVV.

This clonotype has at least ten counts. This chain uses TRBV2 with TRBJ1-1; D gene ambiguous. CDR3 length: 14 amino acids. V was trimmed by 7 bases and J by 1 base, leaving 13 bases between them. The germline V gene has CDR1 SNHLY and CDR2 FYNNEI. The CDR3 region is CASISERANTEAFF. CDR3 in DNA: TGTGCCAGCATCTCTGAGCGGGCGAACACTGAAGCTTTCTTT.

This clonotype was counted once. The chain combines TRBV25-1 with TRBJ1-1; D perhaps matches TRBD1 (5 bases). The CDR3 length is 13 residues. Trimming removed 9 bases at V and 0 bases at J, with 11 bases between. Germline V lookup: CDR1 MGHDK, CDR2 SYGVNS. The CDR3 coding sequence is TGTGCCAGTCAGACAGCCATGAACACTGAAGCTTTCTTT. This sequence encodes CASQTAMNTEAFF.